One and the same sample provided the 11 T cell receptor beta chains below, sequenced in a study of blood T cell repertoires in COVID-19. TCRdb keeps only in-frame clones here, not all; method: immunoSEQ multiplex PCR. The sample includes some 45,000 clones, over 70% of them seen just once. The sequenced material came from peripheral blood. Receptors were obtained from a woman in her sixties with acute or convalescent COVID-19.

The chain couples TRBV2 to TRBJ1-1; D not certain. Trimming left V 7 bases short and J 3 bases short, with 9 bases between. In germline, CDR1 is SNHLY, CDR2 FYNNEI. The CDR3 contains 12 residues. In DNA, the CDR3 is TGTGCCAGCAAATGGGAGGACACTGAAGCTTTCTTT. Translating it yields CASKWEDTEAFF.

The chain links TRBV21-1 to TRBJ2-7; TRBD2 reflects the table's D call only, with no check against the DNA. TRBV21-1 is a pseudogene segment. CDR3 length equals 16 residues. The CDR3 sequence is CASSRLETSELYEQYF. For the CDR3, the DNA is TGTGCCAGCAGCCGCCTAGAGACTAGCGAGCTCTACGAGCAGTACTTC.

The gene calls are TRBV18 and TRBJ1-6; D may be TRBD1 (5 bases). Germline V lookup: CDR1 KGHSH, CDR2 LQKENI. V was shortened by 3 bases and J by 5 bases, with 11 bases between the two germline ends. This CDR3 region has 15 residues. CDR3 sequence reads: CASSPLGQDNSPLHF. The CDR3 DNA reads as TGTGCCAGCTCACCTTTGGGGCAGGATAATTCACCCCTCCACTTT.

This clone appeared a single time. CDR3 DNA: TGTGCCTGGGGCCTCAGGGGGAATTCACCCCTCCACTTT. Translated, it gives CAWGLRGNSPLHF. The rearrangement joins TRBV30 to TRBJ1-6; 7 positions match TRBD1. Germline V gene sequence: CDR1 GTSNPN, CDR2 SVGIG (reference sequence). V was clipped by 5 bases and J by 7 bases; unmatched bases: 5. The CDR3 has 13 residues. The full variable domain, in which reference TRBV30 and TRBJ1-6 provide the parts outside the CDR3, is SQTIHQWPATLVQPVGSPLSLECTVEGTSNPNLYWYRQAAGRGLQLLFYSVGIGQISSEVPQNLSASRPQDRQFILSSKKLLLSDSGFYLCAWGLRGNSPLHFGNGTRLTVT.

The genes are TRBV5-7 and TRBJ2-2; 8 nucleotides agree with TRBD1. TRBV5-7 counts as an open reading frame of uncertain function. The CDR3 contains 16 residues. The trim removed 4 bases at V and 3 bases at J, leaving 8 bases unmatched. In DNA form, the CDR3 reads TGTGCCAGCAGCCCCTGGACAGGGAGTGACACCGGGGAGCTGTTTTTT. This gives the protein CASSPWTGSDTGELFF.

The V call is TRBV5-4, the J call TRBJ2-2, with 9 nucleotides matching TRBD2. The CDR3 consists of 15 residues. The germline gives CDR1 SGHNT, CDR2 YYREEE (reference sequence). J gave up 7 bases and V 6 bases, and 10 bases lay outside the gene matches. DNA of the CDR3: TGTGCCAGCACTAATTATGCGGGGGGGGGCGGGGAGCTGTTTTTT. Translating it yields CASTNYAGGGGELFF.

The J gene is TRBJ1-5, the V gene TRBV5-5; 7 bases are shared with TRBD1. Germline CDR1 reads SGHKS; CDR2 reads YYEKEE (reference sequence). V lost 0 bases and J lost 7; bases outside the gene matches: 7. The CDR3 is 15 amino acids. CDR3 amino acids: CASSLVLQGGQPQHF. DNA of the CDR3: TGTGCCAGCAGCTTGGTTCTCCAGGGGGGACAGCCCCAGCATTTT.

This CDR3 is CASSLQGAIEQYF. CDR3 in DNA: TGCGCCAGCAGCTTGCAGGGGGCGATCGAGCAGTACTTC. The V call is TRBV5-1, the J call TRBJ2-7, with 8 bases aligning to TRBD1. The V segment lost 1 base and the J segment 6 bases; nucleotides outside the gene matches: 3. The CDR3 spans 13 residues. Germline CDR1 reads SGHRS; CDR2 reads YFSETQ.

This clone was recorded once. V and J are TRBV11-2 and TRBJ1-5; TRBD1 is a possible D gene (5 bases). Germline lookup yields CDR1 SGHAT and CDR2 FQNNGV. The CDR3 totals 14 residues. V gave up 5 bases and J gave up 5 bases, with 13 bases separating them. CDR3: CASSTFGGHQPQHF. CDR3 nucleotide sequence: TGTGCCAGCAGCACCTTCGGGGGACATCAGCCCCAGCATTTT.

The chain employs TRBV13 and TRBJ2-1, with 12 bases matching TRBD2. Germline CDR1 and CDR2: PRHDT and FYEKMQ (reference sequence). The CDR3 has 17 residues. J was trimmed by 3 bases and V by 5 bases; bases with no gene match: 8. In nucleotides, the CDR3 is TGTGCCAGCAGCCCTACCCTAGCGGGGGGGGGCTACAATGAGCAGTTCTTC. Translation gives CASSPTLAGGGYNEQFF.

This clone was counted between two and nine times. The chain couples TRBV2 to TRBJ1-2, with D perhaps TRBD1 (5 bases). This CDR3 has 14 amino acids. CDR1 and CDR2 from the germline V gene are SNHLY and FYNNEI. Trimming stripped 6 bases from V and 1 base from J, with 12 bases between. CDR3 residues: CASREQVVNYGYTF. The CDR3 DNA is TGTGCCAGCAGGGAACAGGTTGTTAACTATGGCTACACCTTC.